This T cell receptor beta chain was retrieved from a study of metastatic and nonmetastatic thyroid tumors. Until they underwent thyroid surgery, no patient had received any treatment. With 3 bases removed from V and 2 bases from J, the gap between germline ends came to 8 bases. This CDR3 has 14 amino acids. TCRdb used MiXCR to call clones anew from the PCR reads. The sample has about 16,000 clones, 29% seen once. The TCR was taken from a male donor with papillary thyroid cancer or a benign thyroid nodule (not recorded which). Some clones in this sample may be carry-over from other donors' samples. This chain joins TRBV12-3 or TRBV12-4 and TRBJ1-3; D is unresolved. The sample taken for sequencing was tumor tissue. CDR3 in DNA: TGTGCCAGCAGTTTTGGCGGGACTGGAAACACCATATATTTT. As protein: CASSFGGTGNTIYF.